The clone carrying this TCR beta chain was detected only a few times. The antigen remains unidentified. The source of the sample is a study of beta chain features in type 1 diabetes. Study details: Summed over all samples, the examined sorted cells came to 100 million to 130 million.

Since all of the isolated RNA was reverse transcribed, expressed TCRB transcripts were what got sequenced. Sequenced by immunoSEQ multiplex PCR; TCRdb stores in-frame clones only, minus some. The sample consists of approximately 130,000 clones, roughly a sixth of them appearing once. Study-wide results and caveats: TCRB CDR3s from Type 1 diabetes patients were moderately but significantly shorter in all four CD4+ subsets. The similarity of naive, central memory and Treg TCRB repertoires appeared greater among patients than among healthy donors. A pattern of fewer insertions and more deletions at VDJ junctions was seen in type 1 diabetes patients.

The germline CDR1 and CDR2 sequences are SEHNR and FQNEAQ (reference sequence). CDR3 length: 13 residues. The ends lost 3 bases at V and 12 bases at J; junction bases unmatched: 10. The clonotype was recovered from a man in his late teens or twenties with type 1 diabetes. Sequencing was carried out using central memory CD4+ T cells from blood. This rearrangement joins TRBV7-9 to TRBJ1-2; 7 nucleotides align to TRBD1. The CDR3 DNA sequence: TGTGCCAGCAGCTTCCGGGACAGAGAATTGCACACCTTC. Translating it yields CASSFRDRELHTF.